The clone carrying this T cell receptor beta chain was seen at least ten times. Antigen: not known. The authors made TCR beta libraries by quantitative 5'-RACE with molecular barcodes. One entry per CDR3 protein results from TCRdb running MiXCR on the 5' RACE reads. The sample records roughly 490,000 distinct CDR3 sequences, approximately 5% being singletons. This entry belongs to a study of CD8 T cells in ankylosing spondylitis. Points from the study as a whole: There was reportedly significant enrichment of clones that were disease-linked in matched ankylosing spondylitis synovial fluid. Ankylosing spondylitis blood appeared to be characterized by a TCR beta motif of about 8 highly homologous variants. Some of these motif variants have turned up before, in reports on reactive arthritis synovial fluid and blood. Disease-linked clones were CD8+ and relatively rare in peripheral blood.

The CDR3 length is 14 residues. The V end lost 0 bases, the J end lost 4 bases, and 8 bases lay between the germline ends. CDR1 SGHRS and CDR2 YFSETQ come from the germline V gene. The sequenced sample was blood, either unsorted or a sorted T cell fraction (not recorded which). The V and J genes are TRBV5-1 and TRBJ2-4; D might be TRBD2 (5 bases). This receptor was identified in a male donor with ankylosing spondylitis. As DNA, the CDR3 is TGCGCCAGCAGCTTGGGTAGCGAGAAAAACATTCAGTACTTC. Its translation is CASSLGSEKNIQYF.